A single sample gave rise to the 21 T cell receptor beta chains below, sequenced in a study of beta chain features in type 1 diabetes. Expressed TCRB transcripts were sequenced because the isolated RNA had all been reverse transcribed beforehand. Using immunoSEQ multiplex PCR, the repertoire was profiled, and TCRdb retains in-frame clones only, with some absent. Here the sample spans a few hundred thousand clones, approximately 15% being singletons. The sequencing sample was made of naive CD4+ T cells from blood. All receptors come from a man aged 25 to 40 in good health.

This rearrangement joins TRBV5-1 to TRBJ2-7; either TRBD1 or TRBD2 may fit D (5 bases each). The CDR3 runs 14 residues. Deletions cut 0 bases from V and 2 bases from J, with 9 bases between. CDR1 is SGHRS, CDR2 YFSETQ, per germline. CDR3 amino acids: CASSLGGAPYEQYV. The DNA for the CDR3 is TGCGCCAGCAGCTTGGGAGGGGCCCCCTACGAGCAGTACGTC.

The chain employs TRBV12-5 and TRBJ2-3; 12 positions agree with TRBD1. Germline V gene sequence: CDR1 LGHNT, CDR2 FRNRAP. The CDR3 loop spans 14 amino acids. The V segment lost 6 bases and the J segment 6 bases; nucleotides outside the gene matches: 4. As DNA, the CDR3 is TGTGCTAGTGGCCCGGGACAGGGGGCCGATACGCAGTATTTT. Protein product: CASGPGQGADTQYF.

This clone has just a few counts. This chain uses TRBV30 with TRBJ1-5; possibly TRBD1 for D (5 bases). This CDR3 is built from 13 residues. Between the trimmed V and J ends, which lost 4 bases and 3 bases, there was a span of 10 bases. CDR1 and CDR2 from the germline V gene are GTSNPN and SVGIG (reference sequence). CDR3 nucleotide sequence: TGTGCCTGGACGGAGGGGCTCAATCAGCCCCAGCATTTT. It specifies CAWTEGLNQPQHF.

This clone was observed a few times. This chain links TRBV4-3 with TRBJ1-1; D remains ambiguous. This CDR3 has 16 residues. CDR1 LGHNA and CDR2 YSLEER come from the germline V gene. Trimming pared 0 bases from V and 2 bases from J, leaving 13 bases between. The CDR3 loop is CASSQDRWVLNTEAFF. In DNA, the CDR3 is TGCGCCAGCAGCCAAGATAGGTGGGTGCTCAACACTGAAGCTTTCTTT.

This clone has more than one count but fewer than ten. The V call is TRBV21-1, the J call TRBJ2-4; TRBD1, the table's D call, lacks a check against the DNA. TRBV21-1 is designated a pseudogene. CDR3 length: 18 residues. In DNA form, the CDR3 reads TGTGCCAGCAGCCTAAGCCCAGGGATTTTCCTCCAATGGGACATTCAGTACTTC. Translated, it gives CASSLSPGIFLQWDIQYF.

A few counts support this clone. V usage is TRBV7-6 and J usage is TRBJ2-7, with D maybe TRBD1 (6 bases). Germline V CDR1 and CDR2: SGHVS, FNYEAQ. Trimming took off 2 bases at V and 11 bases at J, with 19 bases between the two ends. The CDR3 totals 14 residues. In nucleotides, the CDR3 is TGTGCCAGCAGCTTACTACGGCAGGGGCCAGATAAGTACTTC. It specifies CASSLLRQGPDKYF.

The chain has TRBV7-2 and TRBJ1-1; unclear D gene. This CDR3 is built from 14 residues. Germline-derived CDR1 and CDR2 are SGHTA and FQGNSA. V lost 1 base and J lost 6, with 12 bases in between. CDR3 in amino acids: CASSLGAVGSEAFF. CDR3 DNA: TGTGCCAGCAGCTTAGGCGCAGTCGGGTCTGAAGCTTTCTTT.

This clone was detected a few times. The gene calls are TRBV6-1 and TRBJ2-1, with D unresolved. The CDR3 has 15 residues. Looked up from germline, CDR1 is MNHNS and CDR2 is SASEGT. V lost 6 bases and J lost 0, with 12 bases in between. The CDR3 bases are TGTGCCAGCAGACCATACATCAGCTCCTACAATGAGCAGTTCTTC. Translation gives CASRPYISSYNEQFF.

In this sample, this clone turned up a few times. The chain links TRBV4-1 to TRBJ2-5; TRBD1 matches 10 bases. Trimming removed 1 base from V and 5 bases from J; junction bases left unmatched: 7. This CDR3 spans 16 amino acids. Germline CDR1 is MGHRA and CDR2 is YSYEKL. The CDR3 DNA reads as TGCGCCAGCAGCCAAGTCAGACAGGGGGCCCGGGAGACCCAGTACTTC. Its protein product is CASSQVRQGARETQYF.

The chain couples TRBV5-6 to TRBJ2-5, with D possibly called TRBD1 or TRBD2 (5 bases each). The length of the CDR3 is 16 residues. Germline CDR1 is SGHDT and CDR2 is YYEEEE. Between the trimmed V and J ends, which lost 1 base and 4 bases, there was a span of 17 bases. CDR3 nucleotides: TGTGCCAGCAGCTTGATGGGGACCCCCGGAGGAGAGACCCAGTACTTC. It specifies CASSLMGTPGGETQYF.

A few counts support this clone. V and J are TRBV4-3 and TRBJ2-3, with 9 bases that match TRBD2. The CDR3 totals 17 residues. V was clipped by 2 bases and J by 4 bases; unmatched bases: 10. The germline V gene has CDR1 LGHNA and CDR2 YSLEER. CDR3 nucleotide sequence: TGCGCCAGCAGCCAACAAGGGACTAGCAGGGTGGCAGATACGCAGTATTTT. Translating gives CASSQQGTSRVADTQYF.

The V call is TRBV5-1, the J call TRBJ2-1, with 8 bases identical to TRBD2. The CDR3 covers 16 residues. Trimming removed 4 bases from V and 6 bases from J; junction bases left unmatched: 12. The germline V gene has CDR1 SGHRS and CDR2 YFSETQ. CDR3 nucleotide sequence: TGCGCCAGCAGCCGCCTAGCGGGTGTTCTGGGCAATGAGCAGTTCTTC. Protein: CASSRLAGVLGNEQFF.

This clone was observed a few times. CDR3 sequence (DNA): TGTGCCAGCAGCCAAAGCGTGACAGCAACTGGGGCCAACGTCCTGACTTTC. Amino acid sequence: CASSQSVTATGANVLTF. The J gene is TRBJ2-6, the V gene TRBV4-2; D possibly corresponds to TRBD1 (5 bases). The CDR3 has 17 amino acids. The V gene's germline CDR1 is LGHNA and CDR2 YNFKEQ. The V end was cut by 2 bases, the J end by 2 bases, with 13 bases between.

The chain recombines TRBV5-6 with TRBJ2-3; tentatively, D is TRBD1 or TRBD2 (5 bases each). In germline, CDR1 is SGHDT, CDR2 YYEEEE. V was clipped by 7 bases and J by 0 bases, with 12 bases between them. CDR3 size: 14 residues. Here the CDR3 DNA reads TGTGCCAGCCGGTTCGGGACCAGCACAGATACGCAGTATTTT. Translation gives CASRFGTSTDTQYF.

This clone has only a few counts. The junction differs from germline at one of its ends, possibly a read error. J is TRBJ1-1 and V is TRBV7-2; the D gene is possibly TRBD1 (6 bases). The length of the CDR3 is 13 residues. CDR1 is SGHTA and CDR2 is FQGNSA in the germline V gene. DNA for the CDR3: TGTGCCAGCAGCCCCGCACCCCGACAGGTGATTATCTTT. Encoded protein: CASSPAPRQVIIF.

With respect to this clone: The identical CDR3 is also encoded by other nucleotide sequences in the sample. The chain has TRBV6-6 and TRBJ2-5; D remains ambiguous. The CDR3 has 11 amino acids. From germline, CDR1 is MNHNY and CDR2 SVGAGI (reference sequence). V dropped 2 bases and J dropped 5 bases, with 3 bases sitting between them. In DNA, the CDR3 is TGTGCCAGCAGTTACCTGGAGACCCAGTACTTC. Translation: CASSYLETQYF.

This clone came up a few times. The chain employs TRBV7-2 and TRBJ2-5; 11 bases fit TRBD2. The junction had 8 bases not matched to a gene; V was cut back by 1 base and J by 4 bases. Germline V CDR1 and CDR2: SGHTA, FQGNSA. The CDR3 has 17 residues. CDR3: CASSLEASGRLVETQYF. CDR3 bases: TGTGCCAGCAGCTTAGAGGCTAGCGGGAGGTTGGTAGAGACCCAGTACTTC.

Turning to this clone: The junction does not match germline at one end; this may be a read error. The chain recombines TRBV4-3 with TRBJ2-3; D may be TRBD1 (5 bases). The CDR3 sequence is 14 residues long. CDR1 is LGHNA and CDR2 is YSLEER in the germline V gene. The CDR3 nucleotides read TGCGCCAGCAGTCAAGGGCTCAGGGTGGATACGCAGTATTTT. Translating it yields CASSQGLRVDTQYF.

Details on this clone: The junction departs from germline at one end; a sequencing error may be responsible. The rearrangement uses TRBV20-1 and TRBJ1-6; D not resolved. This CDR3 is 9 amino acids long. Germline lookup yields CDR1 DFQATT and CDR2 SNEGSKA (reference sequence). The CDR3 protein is CSAPPARRF. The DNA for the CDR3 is TGCAGTGCCCCTCCTGCTCGGCGCTTT.

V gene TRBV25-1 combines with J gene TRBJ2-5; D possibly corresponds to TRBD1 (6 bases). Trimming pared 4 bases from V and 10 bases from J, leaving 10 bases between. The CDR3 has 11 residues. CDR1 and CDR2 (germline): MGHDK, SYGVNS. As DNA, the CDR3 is TGTGCCAGCAGTGCCCTAGGGGGCCAGTACTTC. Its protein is CASSALGGQYF.

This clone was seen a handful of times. The CDR3 DNA is TGTGCCACCAGCCTTAACCGGGACAGCAGCTTTAATGAGCAGTTCTTC. Residues: CATSLNRDSSFNEQFF. This sequence joins TRBV15 and TRBJ2-1; 7 nucleotides line up with TRBD1. Germline V gene data show CDR1 as LNHNV and CDR2 as YYDKDF (reference sequence). V trimming: 5 bases; J trimming: 7 bases; junction bases outside the gene matches: 14. The CDR3 extends over 16 amino acids.